The 8 T cell receptor beta chains presented below share a single source sample, sequenced in a study of cytomegalovirus exposure and HLA in healthy donors. The assay was immunoSEQ multiplex PCR, and TCRdb's table has in-frame clones only and misses some. The profile shows tens of thousands of clones, over 90% of them singletons. The source material was PBMCs. These TCRs come from a woman aged 18-29 years in good health and CMV-seropositive.

This chain links TRBV14 with TRBJ1-1; D possibly corresponds to TRBD1 (5 bases). The germline gives CDR1 SGHDN, CDR2 FVKESK. CDR3 length equals 13 residues. V was trimmed by 5 bases and J by 11 bases, leaving 18 bases between them. CDR3 nucleotide sequence: TGTGCCAGCAGCTCTCAGGGTTTCTCTGGGGCTTTCTTT. This sequence encodes CASSSQGFSGAFF.

The chain is built from TRBV5-1 and TRBJ1-2, with D perhaps TRBD1 (6 bases). The CDR3 totals 13 residues. Per germline, CDR1 SGHRS and CDR2 YFSETQ. V lost 0 bases and J 3 bases, leaving 6 bases between the germline ends. In DNA, the CDR3 is TGCGCCAGCAGCTTGGACAGGGACTATGGCTACACCTTC. Protein: CASSLDRDYGYTF.

V usage is TRBV5-1 and J usage is TRBJ1-6; 7 nucleotides align to TRBD1. The CDR3 covers 15 residues. J was trimmed by 8 bases and V by 0 bases; bases with no gene match: 5. CDR1 is SGHRS, CDR2 YFSETQ, per germline. CDR3 DNA sequence: TGCGCCAGCAGCTTGGAACAGGGACAGTATTCACCCCTCCACTTT. Its translation: CASSLEQGQYSPLHF.

The chain links TRBV2 to TRBJ1-5, with 8 bases lining up with TRBD1. The length of the CDR3 is 15 residues. The germline V gene has CDR1 SNHLY and CDR2 FYNNEI. V lost 2 bases to trimming and J lost 6 bases; unmatched junction nucleotides: 6. The CDR3 sequence: CASSERETGVQPQHF. The DNA for the CDR3 is TGTGCCAGCAGTGAAAGAGAGACAGGGGTTCAGCCCCAGCATTTT.

The chain employs TRBV11-2 and TRBJ2-1; a weak D match, TRBD2 (6 bases). CDR3 size: 15 residues. Germline V CDR1 and CDR2: SGHAT, FQNNGV. Between the trimmed V and J ends, which lost 7 bases and 5 bases, there was a span of 18 bases. CDR3 sequence (DNA): TGTGCCAGCAACCCGCTCGGGAGACCAAACAATGAGCAGTTCTTC. Translated: CASNPLGRPNNEQFF. The entire variable domain, with the rest obtained from reference TRBV11-2 and TRBJ2-1, is as follows: EAGVAQSPRYKIIEKRQSVAFWCNPISGHATLYWYQQILGQGPKLLIQFQNNGVVDDSQLPKDRFSAERLKGVDSTLKIQPAKLEDSAVYLCASNPLGRPNNEQFFGPGTRLTVL.

The chain joins TRBV7-2 to TRBJ2-7; 7 bases match TRBD1. The J segment lost 1 base and the V segment lost 4 bases, leaving 1 base of the junction unmatched. Per the germline V gene, CDR1 is SGHTA and CDR2 is FQGNSA. This CDR3 has 13 residues. The CDR3 DNA reads TGTGCCAGCAGCTCGGGACAGTCCTACGAGCAGTACTTC. This sequence encodes CASSSGQSYEQYF.

V is TRBV6-6 and J is TRBJ1-4; tentative D call: TRBD1 (5 bases). The CDR3 is 15 amino acids. Germline assignment: CDR1 MNHNY and CDR2 SVGAGI (reference sequence). V lost 2 bases to trimming and J lost 4 bases, with 11 bases between them. Here the CDR3 reads CASSYLGAHNEKLFF. The CDR3 region has the DNA TGTGCCAGCAGTTACCTAGGGGCCCATAATGAAAAACTGTTTTTT.

This chain links TRBV28 with TRBJ2-7; 13 bases are a match to TRBD2. Losses at the gene ends were 5 bases for V and 3 bases for J; bases not matched to a gene: 4. This CDR3 spans 15 amino acids. Germline assignment: CDR1 MDHEN and CDR2 SYDVKM. Here the CDR3 reads CASSRGTSGDYEQYF. CDR3 sequence (DNA): TGTGCCAGCAGTAGGGGGACTAGCGGGGACTACGAGCAGTACTTC.